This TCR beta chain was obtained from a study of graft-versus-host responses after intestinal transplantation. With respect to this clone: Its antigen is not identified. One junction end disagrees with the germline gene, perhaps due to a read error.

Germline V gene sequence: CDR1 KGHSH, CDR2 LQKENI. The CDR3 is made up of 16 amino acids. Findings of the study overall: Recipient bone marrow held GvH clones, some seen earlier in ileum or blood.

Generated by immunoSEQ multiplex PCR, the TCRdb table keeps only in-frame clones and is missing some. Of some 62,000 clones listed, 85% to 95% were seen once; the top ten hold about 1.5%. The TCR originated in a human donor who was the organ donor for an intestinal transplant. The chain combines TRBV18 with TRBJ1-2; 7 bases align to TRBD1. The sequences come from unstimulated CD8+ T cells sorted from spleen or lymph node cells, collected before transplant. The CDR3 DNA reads TGTGCCAGCGCACCAGGGGGGGTGAGGTACTTGGATGGCTACACCTTC. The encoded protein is CASAPGGVRYLDGYTF.